Shown below are 32 T cell receptor beta chains from a single sample sequenced in a study of blood T cell repertoires in COVID-19. The table came from immunoSEQ multiplex PCR; TCRdb's copy has only in-frame clones and leaves some out. The sample consists of 120,000 or so clones, almost 70% of them appearing once. Input material: peripheral blood. The source of these receptors is a woman in her 70s with acute or convalescent COVID-19.

The J gene is TRBJ1-5, the V gene TRBV3-1 (or the pseudogene TRBV3-2), with unresolved D. The germline V and J ends were trimmed by 0 bases and 5 bases, with 5 bases remaining between them. Germline V gene data show CDR1 as LGHDT and CDR2 as YNNKEL (reference sequence). The CDR3 spans 13 residues. The CDR3 nucleotides read TGTGCCAGCAGCCAAGATCGGTATCAGCCCCAGCATTTT. Amino acids: CASSQDRYQPQHF.

This clone was seen only a few times. The gene calls are TRBV6-2 or TRBV6-3 and TRBJ2-2, with a tentative D call TRBD1 (5 bases). The length of the CDR3 is 13 residues. Per the germline V gene, CDR1 is MNHEY and CDR2 is SVGEGT. V was trimmed by 4 bases and J by 6 bases, leaving 9 bases between them. CDR3 nucleotide sequence: TGTGCCAGCAGTTTTGGGGCAGCCGGGGAGCTGTTTTTT. It codes for CASSFGAAGELFF.

This chain uses TRBV7-2 with TRBJ1-5; D remains ambiguous. Germline V gene sequence: CDR1 SGHTA, CDR2 FQGNSA. The length of the CDR3 is 12 residues. Trimming cost V 4 bases and J 7 bases, with 8 bases left between them. The DNA of the CDR3 is TGTGCCAGCAGCTCAGGTGGACAGCCCCAGCATTTT. Encoded protein: CASSSGGQPQHF.

The J gene is TRBJ1-6, the V gene TRBV15, with D perhaps matching TRBD1 (6 bases). Trimming took off 0 bases at V and 0 bases at J, with 9 bases between the two ends. Germline V gene lookup returns CDR1 LNHNV and CDR2 YYDKDF (reference sequence). The CDR3 runs 17 residues. The CDR3 region is CATSRERGSSYNSPLHF. CDR3 coding DNA: TGTGCCACCAGCAGAGAAAGGGGGAGCTCCTATAATTCACCCCTCCACTTT.

In this sample, this clone is medium-sized. The chain carries TRBV5-1 and TRBJ2-5, with D perhaps matching TRBD1 (6 bases). CDR1 SGHRS and CDR2 YFSETQ come from the germline V gene. Trimming took 4 bases from V and 5 from J, leaving 12 bases between them. The CDR3 consists of 13 residues. In nucleotides, the CDR3 is TGCGCCAGCAGCAATTCCCAGGGGGAGACCCAGTACTTC. Its protein is CASSNSQGETQYF.

This clone was seen once. The gene calls are TRBV7-9 and TRBJ2-1; 7 positions match TRBD2. V lost 1 base to trimming and J lost 7 bases; unmatched junction nucleotides: 10. The V gene's germline CDR1 is SEHNR and CDR2 FQNEAQ (reference sequence). CDR3 length: 16 amino acids. CDR3 amino acids: CASSLGAGVGFNEQFF. The DNA of the CDR3 is TGTGCCAGCAGCTTAGGGGCGGGAGTAGGGTTTAATGAGCAGTTCTTC. The whole variable domain, remainder taken from reference TRBV7-9 and TRBJ2-1, is DTGVSQNPRHKITKRGQNVTFRCDPISEHNRLYWYRQTLGQGPEFLTYFQNEAQLEKSRLLSDRFSAERPKGSFSTLEIQRTEQGDSAMYLCASSLGAGVGFNEQFFGPGTRLTVL.

The chain recombines TRBV5-1 with TRBJ1-1; weak D call: TRBD1 (5 bases). The V gene lost 4 bases and the J gene lost 4 bases, with 14 bases spanning the gap. The germline CDR1 and CDR2 sequences are SGHRS and YFSETQ. CDR3 size: 14 residues. Written as DNA, the CDR3 is TGCGCCAGCAGCGGCGGGACGGACCTCACTGAAGCTTTCTTT. It specifies CASSGGTDLTEAFF.

The chain carries TRBV29-1 and TRBJ2-2; maybe TRBD1 (6 bases). Germline-derived CDR1 and CDR2 are SQVTM and ANQGSEA. The V gene lost 4 bases and the J gene lost 6 bases, with 9 bases spanning the gap. The CDR3 has 12 residues. CDR3 nucleotide sequence: TGCAGCGTTGGAACAGGGCCCGGGGAGCTGTTTTTT. Translation: CSVGTGPGELFF.

The CDR3 DNA sequence: TGTGCCAGCCTTCCCCAGGCCGGGGAGCTGTTTTTT. Its protein product is CASLPQAGELFF. This chain joins TRBV7-2 and TRBJ2-2, with D unresolved. Germline CDR1 is SGHTA and CDR2 is FQGNSA. V shed 8 bases and J shed 6 bases, with 10 bases lying between them. The CDR3 totals 12 residues.

The chain is built from TRBV28 and TRBJ1-5; 11 bases agree with TRBD1. The CDR3 runs to 18 residues. Trimming took 4 bases from V and 7 from J; bases not matched to a gene: 15. CDR1 and CDR2 from the germline V gene are MDHEN and SYDVKM. CDR3 coding DNA: TGTGCCAGCAGTTCGTTGGACAGGGGGCGGTTAGTTGAGCAGCCCCAGCATTTT. This codes for CASSSLDRGRLVEQPQHF.

The chain links TRBV6-1 to TRBJ2-3; 7 nucleotides match TRBD1. Trimming at V came to 3 bases and at J to 1 base, leaving 4 bases not matched to a gene. Germline CDR1 and CDR2: MNHNS and SASEGT. The CDR3 loop spans 15 amino acids. CDR3 bases: TGTGCCAGCAGTGATCCACAGGGGCGCACAGATACGCAGTATTTT. Protein sequence: CASSDPQGRTDTQYF.

The J gene is TRBJ1-1, the V gene TRBV6-5; no reliable D call. Germline V gene lookup returns CDR1 MNHEY and CDR2 SVGAGI. V gave up 6 bases and J gave up 4 bases, with 6 bases separating them. The CDR3 runs 11 residues. CDR3 DNA sequence: TGTGCCAGCAGGTCCAGCACTGAAGCTTTCTTT. Residues: CASRSSTEAFF.

The rearrangement uses TRBV29-1 and TRBJ2-1; 10 bases are a match to TRBD2. This CDR3 spans 15 amino acids. The V segment lost 4 bases and the J segment 6 bases; nucleotides outside the gene matches: 9. CDR1 and CDR2 from the germline V gene are SQVTM and ANQGSEA. CDR3 sequence reads: CSVAVPGLAFNEQFF. The CDR3 nucleotides are TGCAGCGTTGCGGTTCCGGGACTAGCGTTCAATGAGCAGTTCTTC.

The chain recombines TRBV2 with TRBJ1-1, with 10 positions matching TRBD1. Germline lookup yields CDR1 SNHLY and CDR2 FYNNEI. The CDR3 is 18 amino acids. The J segment lost 1 base and the V segment lost 7 bases, leaving 15 bases of the junction unmatched. The chain's CDR3 is CASTPADRGLNRNTEAFF. The CDR3, as DNA: TGTGCCAGCACTCCCGCCGACAGGGGGCTTAACCGGAACACTGAAGCTTTCTTT.

This sequence joins TRBV18 and TRBJ1-1; possibly TRBD1 for D (5 bases). The CDR3 consists of 15 residues. Trimming removed 3 bases from V and 1 base from J, with 12 bases in between. CDR1 KGHSH and CDR2 LQKENI come from the germline V gene. The CDR3 DNA is TGTGCCAGCTCACCCTTGGGGGGAACGAACACTGAAGCTTTCTTT. Amino acid sequence: CASSPLGGTNTEAFF.

In this sample, this clone turned up a few times. J is TRBJ2-3 and V is TRBV6-5, with D uncertain. V was shortened by 0 bases and J by 8 bases, with 9 bases between the two germline ends. The germline V gene encodes CDR1 MNHEY and CDR2 SVGAGI. This CDR3 is 13 amino acids long. The CDR3 loop is CASSYSSWATQYF. In DNA form, the CDR3 reads TGTGCCAGCAGTTACTCATCATGGGCTACGCAGTATTTT.

The chain combines TRBV4-1 with TRBJ2-3; 10 bases are a match to TRBD2. With V trimmed by 1 base and J by 0 bases, 4 bases remained unmatched. Germline-derived CDR1 and CDR2 are MGHRA and YSYEKL. This CDR3 region has 17 residues. The CDR3 is CASSQVLAGLSTDTQYF. The CDR3 nucleotides read TGCGCCAGCAGCCAAGTACTAGCGGGGCTAAGCACAGATACGCAGTATTTT.

This chain's CDR3 is CSASNYGGSTDTQYF. For the CDR3, the DNA is TGCAGTGCTAGTAATTACGGGGGTAGCACAGATACGCAGTATTTT. The J gene is TRBJ2-3, the V gene TRBV20-1; possibly TRBD2 for D (6 bases). The V end lost 3 bases, the J end lost 0 bases, and 13 bases lay between the germline ends. CDR3 length: 15 residues. Germline CDR1 and CDR2: DFQATT and SNEGSKA (reference sequence).

The V gene is TRBV11-3, the J gene TRBJ2-5, with no clear D. V was pared by 0 bases and J by 5 bases, with 7 bases between. Germline V gene data show CDR1 as SGHNT and CDR2 as YENEEA. The CDR3 sequence is 13 residues long. CDR3 region: CASSLESEETQYF. Written as DNA, the CDR3 is TGTGCCAGCAGCTTAGAATCCGAGGAGACCCAGTACTTC.

The genes are TRBV28 and TRBJ1-6; D is unresolved. Looked up from germline, CDR1 is MDHEN and CDR2 is SYDVKM. There are 12 residues in the CDR3. Trimming shortened V by 3 bases and J by 8 bases, and 5 bases separated the two germline ends. In nucleotides, the CDR3 is TGTGCCAGCAGTTTTTCTTATTCACCCCTCCACTTT. Translated, it gives CASSFSYSPLHF.

With regard to this clone: Other DNA sequences in this specimen translate into the identical CDR3. The chain employs TRBV5-1 and TRBJ1-1; 8 bases are a match to TRBD1. The CDR3 is 14 amino acids. J lost 5 bases, V lost 0 bases, and 3 bases had no gene match. The V gene's germline CDR1 is SGHRS and CDR2 YFSETQ. CDR3 region: CASSLGTGLTEAFF. The DNA of the CDR3 is TGCGCCAGCAGCTTGGGGACAGGGCTTACTGAAGCTTTCTTT.

CDR3 sequence: CASSVGAGDNNEQFF. The CDR3 bases are TGTGCCAGCAGTGTTGGAGCGGGAGACAACAATGAGCAGTTCTTC. This rearrangement joins TRBV2 to TRBJ2-1, with TRBD2 matching over 8 bases. CDR1 and CDR2 from the germline V gene are SNHLY and FYNNEI. V was pared by 4 bases and J by 5 bases, with 7 bases of the junction left unmatched. CDR3 length: 15 residues.

In this sample, this clone turned up a few times. The rearrangement joins TRBV19 to TRBJ1-5; TRBD1 is a possible D gene (5 bases). Trimming took 0 bases from V and 7 from J, leaving 13 bases between them. Germline V gives CDR1 LNHDA, CDR2 SQIVND (reference sequence). This CDR3 contains 15 residues. This chain's CDR3 is CASSIEGGAGQPQHF. CDR3 in DNA: TGTGCCAGTAGTATAGAAGGAGGGGCGGGGCAGCCCCAGCATTTT. Variable domain in full (rest from reference TRBV19 and TRBJ1-5): DGGITQSPKYLFRKEGQNVTLSCEQNLNHDAMYWYRQDPGQGLRLIYYSQIVNDFQKGDIAEGYSVSREKKESFPLTVTSAQKNPTAFYLCASSIEGGAGQPQHFGDGTRLSIL.

The chain uses TRBV9 and TRBJ1-1; 10 bases line up with TRBD1. Germline V lookup: CDR1 SGDLS, CDR2 YYNGEE. V shed 3 bases and J 5 bases; nucleotides not matched to a gene: 7. This CDR3 contains 15 residues. The CDR3 region has the DNA TGTGCCAGCAGCGAGGGACAGGGGTTTTGGACTGAAGCTTTCTTT. Translated, it gives CASSEGQGFWTEAFF.

V is TRBV11-2 and J is TRBJ1-1; 12 bases are a match to TRBD1. Germline trimming cut 3 bases from V and 0 bases from J; bases unmatched to any gene: 5. CDR1 and CDR2 from the germline V gene are SGHAT and FQNNGV. The CDR3 runs 17 residues. CDR3 DNA sequence: TGTGCCAGCAGCTTTTTGGGACAGGGGGCGCTGAACACTGAAGCTTTCTTT. This encodes CASSFLGQGALNTEAFF.

J is TRBJ2-2 and V is TRBV11-2; maybe TRBD2 (6 bases). Germline V gene lookup returns CDR1 SGHAT and CDR2 FQNNGV. The CDR3 has 14 residues. V lost 1 base and J 6 bases, leaving 9 bases between the germline ends. The CDR3 region is CASSLGRGSGELFF. The CDR3 region has the DNA TGTGCCAGCAGCTTAGGGCGGGGATCCGGGGAGCTGTTTTTT. Based on the CDR3 plus reference TRBV11-2 and TRBJ2-2, the full variable domain is EAGVAQSPRYKIIEKRQSVAFWCNPISGHATLYWYQQILGQGPKLLIQFQNNGVVDDSQLPKDRFSAERLKGVDSTLKIQPAKLEDSAVYLCASSLGRGSGELFFGEGSRLTVL.

This clone was seen only once. The chain links TRBV5-4 to TRBJ1-2; 7 nucleotides line up with TRBD1. Germline V CDR1 and CDR2: SGHNT, YYREEE (reference sequence). V was clipped by 4 bases and J by 8 bases; unmatched bases: 8. This CDR3 has 13 residues. CDR3 protein: CASSLTGVIGYTF. The CDR3 nucleotides read TGTGCCAGCAGCCTAACAGGGGTGATCGGCTACACCTTC.

This clone appeared a few times. This chain connects TRBV10-3 to TRBJ1-2, with D perhaps matching TRBD1 (6 bases). This CDR3 is built from 13 residues. CDR1 is ENHRY and CDR2 is SYGVKD in the germline V gene. V was trimmed by 6 bases and J by 8 bases, leaving 16 bases between them. This CDR3 reads CAIRQHPTGGYTF. The CDR3 DNA reads TGTGCCATCAGACAGCACCCGACAGGCGGCTACACCTTC.

The J gene is TRBJ2-2, the V gene TRBV12-3 or TRBV12-4; D gene ambiguous. The CDR3 contains 13 residues. Trimming removed 5 bases at V and 3 bases at J, with 7 bases between. The CDR3, as DNA: TGTGCCAGCAGTCTCCAGGACACCGGGGAGCTGTTTTTT. Protein: CASSLQDTGELFF.

Only a few counts were recorded for this clone. The chain carries TRBV6-5 and TRBJ1-1; 7 nucleotides line up with TRBD1. CDR1 and CDR2 (germline): MNHEY, SVGAGI. The CDR3 is 14 residues long. V was clipped by 2 bases and J by 3 bases; unmatched bases: 3. Here the CDR3 DNA reads TGTGCCAGCAGTTACCCCGGGACAGACACTGAAGCTTTCTTT. Translation: CASSYPGTDTEAFF.

This clone was counted between two and nine times. The chain is built from TRBV7-2 and TRBJ2-7; 13 bases agree with TRBD2. The J segment lost 4 bases and the V segment lost 3 bases, leaving 12 bases of the junction unmatched. Germline V lookup: CDR1 SGHTA, CDR2 FQGNSA. The CDR3 extends over 18 amino acids. Here the CDR3 DNA reads TGTGCCAGCAGCTTCCGGACTAGCGGGGGTAAGATGAGATACGAGCAGTACTTC. Its protein is CASSFRTSGGKMRYEQYF. Drawing the rest from reference TRBV7-2 and TRBJ2-7, the complete variable domain is GAGVSQSPSNKVTEKGKDVELRCDPISGHTALYWYRQSLGQGLEFLIYFQGNSAPDKSGLPSDRFSAERTGGSVSTLTIQRTQQEDSAVYLCASSFRTSGGKMRYEQYFGPGTRLTVT.

This clone was seen a few times. The chain uses TRBV7-2 and TRBJ1-2; D gene unclear. V was trimmed by 3 bases and J by 3 bases, leaving 14 bases between them. The V gene's germline CDR1 is SGHTA and CDR2 FQGNSA. There are 15 residues in the CDR3. The CDR3 DNA follows: TGTGCCAGCAGCTTGGATGCATACGCGGACTATGGCTACACCTTC. Protein: CASSLDAYADYGYTF.